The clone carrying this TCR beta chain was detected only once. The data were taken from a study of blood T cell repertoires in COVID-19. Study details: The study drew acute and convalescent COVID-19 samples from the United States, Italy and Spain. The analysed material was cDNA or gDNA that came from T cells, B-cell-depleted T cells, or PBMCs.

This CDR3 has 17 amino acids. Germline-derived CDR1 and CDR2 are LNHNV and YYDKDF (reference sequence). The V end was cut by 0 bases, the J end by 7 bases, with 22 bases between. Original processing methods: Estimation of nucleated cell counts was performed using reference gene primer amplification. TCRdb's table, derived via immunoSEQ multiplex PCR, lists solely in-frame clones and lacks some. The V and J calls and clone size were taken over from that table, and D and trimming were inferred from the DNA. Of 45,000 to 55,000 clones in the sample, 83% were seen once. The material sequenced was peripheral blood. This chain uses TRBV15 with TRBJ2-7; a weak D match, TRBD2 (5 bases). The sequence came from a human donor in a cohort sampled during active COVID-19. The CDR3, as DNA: TGTGCCACCAGCAGAGATCCCCCGGGGAGCGGCTACGTGGAGCAGTACTTC. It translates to CATSRDPPGSGYVEQYF.